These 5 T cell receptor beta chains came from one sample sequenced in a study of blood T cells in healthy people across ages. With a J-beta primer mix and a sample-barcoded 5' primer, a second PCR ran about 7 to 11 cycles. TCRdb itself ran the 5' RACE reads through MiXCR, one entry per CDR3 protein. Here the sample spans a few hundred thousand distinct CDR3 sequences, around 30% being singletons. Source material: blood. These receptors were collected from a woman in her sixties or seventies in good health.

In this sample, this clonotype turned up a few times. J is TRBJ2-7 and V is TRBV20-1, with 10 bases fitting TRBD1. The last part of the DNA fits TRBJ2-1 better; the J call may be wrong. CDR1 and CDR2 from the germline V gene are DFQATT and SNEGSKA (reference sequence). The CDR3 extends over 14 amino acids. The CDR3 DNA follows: TGCAGTGCTAGAGATGGGGACAGGGGATGGGAGCAGTTCTTC. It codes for CSARDGDRGWEQFF.

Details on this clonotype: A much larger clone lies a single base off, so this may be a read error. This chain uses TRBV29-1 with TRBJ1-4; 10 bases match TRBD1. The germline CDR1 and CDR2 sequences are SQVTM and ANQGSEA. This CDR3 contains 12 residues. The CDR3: CSAGTGDEKRFF. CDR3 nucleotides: TGCAGCGCCGGGACAGGGGACGAAAAACGGTTTTTT.

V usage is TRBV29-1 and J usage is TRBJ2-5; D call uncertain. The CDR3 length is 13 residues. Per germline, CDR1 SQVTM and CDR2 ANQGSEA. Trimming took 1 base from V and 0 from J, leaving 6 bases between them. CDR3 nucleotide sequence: TGCAGCGTTGAAGGTGACTACCAAGAGACCCAGTACTTC. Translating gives CSVEGDYQETQYF.

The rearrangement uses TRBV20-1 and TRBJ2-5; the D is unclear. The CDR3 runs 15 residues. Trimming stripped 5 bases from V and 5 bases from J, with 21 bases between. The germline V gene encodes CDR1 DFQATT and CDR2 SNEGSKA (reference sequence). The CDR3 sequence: CSARIPGSPRETQYF. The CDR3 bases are TGCAGTGCTCGAATCCCGGGCTCTCCGCGGGAGACCCAGTACTTC.

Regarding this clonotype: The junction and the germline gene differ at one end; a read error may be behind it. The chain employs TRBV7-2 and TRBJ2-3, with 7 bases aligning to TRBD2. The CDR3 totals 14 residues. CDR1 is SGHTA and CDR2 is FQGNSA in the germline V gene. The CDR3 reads CANSLAGYPDTQYF. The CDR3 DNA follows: TGTGCCAACAGCTTAGCGGGCTACCCAGATACGCAGTATTTT.